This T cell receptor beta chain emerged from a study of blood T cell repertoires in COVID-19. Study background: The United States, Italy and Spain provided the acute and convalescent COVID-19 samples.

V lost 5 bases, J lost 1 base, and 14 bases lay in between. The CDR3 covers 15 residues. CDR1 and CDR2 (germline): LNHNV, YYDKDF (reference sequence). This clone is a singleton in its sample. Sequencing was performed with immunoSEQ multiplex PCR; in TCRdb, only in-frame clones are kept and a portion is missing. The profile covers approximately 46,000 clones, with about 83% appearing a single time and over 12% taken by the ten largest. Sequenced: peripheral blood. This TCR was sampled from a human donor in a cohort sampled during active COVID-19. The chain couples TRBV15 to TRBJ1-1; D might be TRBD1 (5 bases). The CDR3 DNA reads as TGTGCCACCAGCGAGAGAGACAGAGGGAACACTGAAGCTTTCTTT. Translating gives CATSERDRGNTEAFF.